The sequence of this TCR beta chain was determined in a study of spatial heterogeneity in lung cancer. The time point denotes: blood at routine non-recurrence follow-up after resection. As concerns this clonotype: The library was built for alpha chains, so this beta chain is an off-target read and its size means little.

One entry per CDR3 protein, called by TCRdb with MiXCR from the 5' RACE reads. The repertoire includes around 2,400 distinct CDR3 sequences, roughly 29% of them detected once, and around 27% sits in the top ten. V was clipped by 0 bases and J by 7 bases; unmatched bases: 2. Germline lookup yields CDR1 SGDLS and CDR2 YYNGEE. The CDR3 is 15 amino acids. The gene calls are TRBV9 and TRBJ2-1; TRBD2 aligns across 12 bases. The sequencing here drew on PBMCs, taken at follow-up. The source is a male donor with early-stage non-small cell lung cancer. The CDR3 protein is CASSVGLAGANEQFF. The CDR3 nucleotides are TGTGCCAGCAGCGTAGGACTAGCGGGAGCAAATGAGCAGTTCTTC. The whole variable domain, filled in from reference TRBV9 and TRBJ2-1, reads DSGVTQTPKHLITATGQRVTLRCSPRSGDLSVYWYQQSLDQGLQFLIQYYNGEERAKGNILERFSAQQFPDLHSELNLSSLELGDSALYFCASSVGLAGANEQFFGPGTRLTVL.